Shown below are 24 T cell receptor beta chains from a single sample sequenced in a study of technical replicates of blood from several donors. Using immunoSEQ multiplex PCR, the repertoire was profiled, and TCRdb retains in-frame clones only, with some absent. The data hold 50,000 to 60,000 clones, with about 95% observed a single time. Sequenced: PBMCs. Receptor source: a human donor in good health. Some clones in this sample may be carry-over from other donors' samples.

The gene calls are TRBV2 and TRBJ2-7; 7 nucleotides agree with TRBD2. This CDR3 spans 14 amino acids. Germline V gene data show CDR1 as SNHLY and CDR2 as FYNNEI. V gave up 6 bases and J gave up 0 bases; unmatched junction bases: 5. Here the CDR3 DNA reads TGTGCCAGCAGAGATACTAGCGTCTCCTACGAGCAGTACTTC. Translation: CASRDTSVSYEQYF.

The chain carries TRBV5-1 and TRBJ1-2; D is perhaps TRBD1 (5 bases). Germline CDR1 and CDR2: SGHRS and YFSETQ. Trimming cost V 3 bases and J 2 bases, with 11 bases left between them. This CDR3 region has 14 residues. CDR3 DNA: TGCGCCAGCAGCTCTGACAGCTTCAACTATGGCTACACCTTC. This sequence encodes CASSSDSFNYGYTF.

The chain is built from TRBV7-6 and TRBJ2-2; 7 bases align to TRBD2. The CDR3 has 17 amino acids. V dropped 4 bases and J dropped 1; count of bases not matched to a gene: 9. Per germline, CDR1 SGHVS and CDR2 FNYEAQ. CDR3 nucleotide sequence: TGTGCCAGCAGCTCAGGTGACGCTAGCGGGAACACCGGGGAGCTGTTTTTT. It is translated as CASSSGDASGNTGELFF.

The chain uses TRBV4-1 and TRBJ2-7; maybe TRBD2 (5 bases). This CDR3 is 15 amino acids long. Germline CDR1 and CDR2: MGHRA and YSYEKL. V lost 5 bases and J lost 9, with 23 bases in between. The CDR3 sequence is CASSRATGLTLAQYF. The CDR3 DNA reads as TGCGCCAGCAGCAGGGCGACGGGATTAACGTTGGCGCAGTACTTC.

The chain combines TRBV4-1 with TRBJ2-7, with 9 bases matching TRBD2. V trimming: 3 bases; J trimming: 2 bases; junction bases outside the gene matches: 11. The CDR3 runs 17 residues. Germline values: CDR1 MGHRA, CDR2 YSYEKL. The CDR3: CASSQGLSGRSPYEQYF. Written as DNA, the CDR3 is TGCGCCAGCAGCCAGGGTCTTAGCGGGAGATCGCCCTACGAGCAGTACTTC.

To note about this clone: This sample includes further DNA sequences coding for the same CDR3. Written as DNA, the CDR3 is TGTGCCAGCAGTTACTCAATAGCGGGGGCATACGAGCAGTACTTC. It is translated as CASSYSIAGAYEQYF. The chain couples TRBV6-5 to TRBJ2-7; 9 bases fit TRBD2. Germline CDR1 and CDR2: MNHEY and SVGAGI. The CDR3 runs 15 residues. Trimming at V came to 0 bases and at J to 4 bases, leaving 4 bases not matched to a gene.

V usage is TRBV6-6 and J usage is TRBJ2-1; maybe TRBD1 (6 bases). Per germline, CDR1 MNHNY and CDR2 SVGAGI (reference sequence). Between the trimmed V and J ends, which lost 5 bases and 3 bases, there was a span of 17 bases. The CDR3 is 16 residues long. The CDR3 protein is CASSPRLGASYNEQFF. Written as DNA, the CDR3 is TGTGCCAGCAGTCCCCGTCTGGGGGCCAGCTACAATGAGCAGTTCTTC.

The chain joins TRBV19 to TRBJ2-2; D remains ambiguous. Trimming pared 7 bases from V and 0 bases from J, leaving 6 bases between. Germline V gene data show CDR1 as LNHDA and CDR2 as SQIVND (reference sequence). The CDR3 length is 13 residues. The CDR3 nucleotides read TGTGCCAGTACTAAATCGAACACCGGGGAGCTGTTTTTT. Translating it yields CASTKSNTGELFF.

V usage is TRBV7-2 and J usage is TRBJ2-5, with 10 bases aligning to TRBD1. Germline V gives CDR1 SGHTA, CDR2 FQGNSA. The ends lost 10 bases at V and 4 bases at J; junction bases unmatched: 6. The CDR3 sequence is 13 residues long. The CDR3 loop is CATTGQGRETQYF. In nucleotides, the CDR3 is TGTGCCACCACGGGACAGGGGAGAGAGACCCAGTACTTC.

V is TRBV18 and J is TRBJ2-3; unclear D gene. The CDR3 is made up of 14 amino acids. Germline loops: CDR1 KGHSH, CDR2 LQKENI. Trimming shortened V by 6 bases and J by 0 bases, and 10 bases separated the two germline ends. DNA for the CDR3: TGTGCCAGCTCTTCCCTCTCCAGCACAGATACGCAGTATTTT. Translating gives CASSSLSSTDTQYF. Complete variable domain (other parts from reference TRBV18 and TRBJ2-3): NAGVMQNPRHLVRRRGQEARLRCSPMKGHSHVYWYRQLPEEGLKFMVYLQKENIIDESGMPKERFSAEFPKEGPSILRIQQVVRGDSAAYFCASSSLSSTDTQYFGPGTRLTVL.

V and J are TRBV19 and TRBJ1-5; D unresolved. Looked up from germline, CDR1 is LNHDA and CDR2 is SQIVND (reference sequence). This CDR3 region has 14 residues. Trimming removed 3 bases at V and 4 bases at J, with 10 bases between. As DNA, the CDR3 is TGTGCCAGTAGTATTATAGGCGGGAATCAGCCCCAGCATTTT. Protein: CASSIIGGNQPQHF.

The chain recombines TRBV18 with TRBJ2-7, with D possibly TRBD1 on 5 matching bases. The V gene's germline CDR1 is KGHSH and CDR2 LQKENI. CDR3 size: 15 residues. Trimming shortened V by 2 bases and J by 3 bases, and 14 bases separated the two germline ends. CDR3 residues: CASSPKKDTHYEQYF. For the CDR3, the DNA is TGTGCCAGCTCACCAAAAAAGGACACCCACTACGAGCAGTACTTC.

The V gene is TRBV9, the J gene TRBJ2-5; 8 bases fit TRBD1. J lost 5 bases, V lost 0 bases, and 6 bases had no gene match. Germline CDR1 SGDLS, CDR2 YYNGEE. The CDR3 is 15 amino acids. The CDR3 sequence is CASSVEDRVAETQYF. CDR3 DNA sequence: TGTGCCAGCAGCGTAGAGGACAGGGTGGCGGAGACCCAGTACTTC.

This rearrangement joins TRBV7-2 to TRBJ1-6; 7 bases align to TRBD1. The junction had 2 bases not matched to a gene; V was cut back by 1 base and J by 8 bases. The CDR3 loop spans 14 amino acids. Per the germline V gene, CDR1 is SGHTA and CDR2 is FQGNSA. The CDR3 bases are TGTGCCAGCAGCTTAGGGGACAGATATTCACCCCTCCACTTT. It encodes CASSLGDRYSPLHF. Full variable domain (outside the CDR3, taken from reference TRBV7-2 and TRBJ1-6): GAGVSQSPSNKVTEKGKDVELRCDPISGHTALYWYRQSLGQGLEFLIYFQGNSAPDKSGLPSDRFSAERTGGSVSTLTIQRTQQEDSAVYLCASSLGDRYSPLHFGNGTRLTVT.

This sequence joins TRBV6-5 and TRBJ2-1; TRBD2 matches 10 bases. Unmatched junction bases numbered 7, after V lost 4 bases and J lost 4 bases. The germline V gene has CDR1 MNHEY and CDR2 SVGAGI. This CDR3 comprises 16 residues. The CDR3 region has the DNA TGTGCCAGCAGTTTAATAGCGGGGGGAATTTACAATGAGCAGTTCTTC. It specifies CASSLIAGGIYNEQFF.

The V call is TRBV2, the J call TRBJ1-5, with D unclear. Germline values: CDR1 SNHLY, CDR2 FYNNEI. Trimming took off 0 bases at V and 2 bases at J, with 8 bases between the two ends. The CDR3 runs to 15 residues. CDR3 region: CASSEASGRNQPQHF. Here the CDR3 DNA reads TGTGCCAGCAGTGAAGCGTCAGGTCGCAATCAGCCCCAGCATTTT.

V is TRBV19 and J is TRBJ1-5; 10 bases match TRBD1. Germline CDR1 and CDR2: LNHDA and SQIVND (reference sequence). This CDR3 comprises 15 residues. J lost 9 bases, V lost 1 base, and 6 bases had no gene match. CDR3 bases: TGTGCCAGTAGTATAGTTAGGACAGGGGGGTTGCCCCAGCATTTT. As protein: CASSIVRTGGLPQHF. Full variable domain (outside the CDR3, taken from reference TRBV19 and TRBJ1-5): DGGITQSPKYLFRKEGQNVTLSCEQNLNHDAMYWYRQDPGQGLRLIYYSQIVNDFQKGDIAEGYSVSREKKESFPLTVTSAQKNPTAFYLCASSIVRTGGLPQHFGDGTRLSIL.

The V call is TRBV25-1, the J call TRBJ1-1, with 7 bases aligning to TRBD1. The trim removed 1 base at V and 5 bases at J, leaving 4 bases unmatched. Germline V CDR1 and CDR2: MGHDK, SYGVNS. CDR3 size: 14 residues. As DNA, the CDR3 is TGTGCCAGCAGTGAATCAAGGGGGCGAACTGAAGCTTTCTTT. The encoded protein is CASSESRGRTEAFF.

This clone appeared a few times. The CDR3 DNA reads TGCGCCAGCAGCGATCAAGTTGGGGATAGCGGGGACCAAGAGACCCAGTACTTC. It codes for CASSDQVGDSGDQETQYF. The genes are TRBV4-3 and TRBJ2-5, with TRBD2 matching over 8 bases. Germline V gives CDR1 LGHNA, CDR2 YSLEER. The V gene end was trimmed by 5 bases and the J gene end by 0 bases; junction bases not matched to a gene: 14. The CDR3 runs 18 residues.

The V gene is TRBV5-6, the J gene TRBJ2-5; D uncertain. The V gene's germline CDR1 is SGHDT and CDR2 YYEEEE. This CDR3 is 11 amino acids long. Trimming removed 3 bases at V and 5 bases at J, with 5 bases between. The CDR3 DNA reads TGTGCCAGCAGCTACCGGGAGACCCAGTACTTC. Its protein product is CASSYRETQYF.

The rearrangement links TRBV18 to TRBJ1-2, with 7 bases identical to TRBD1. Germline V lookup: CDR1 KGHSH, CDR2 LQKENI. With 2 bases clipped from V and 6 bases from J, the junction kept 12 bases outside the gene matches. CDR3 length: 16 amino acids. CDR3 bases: TGTGCCAGCTCACCAGAGTGGGAAGGGGGCGATAATGGCTACACCTTC. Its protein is CASSPEWEGGDNGYTF.

CDR3 protein: CASSQGGTGITGELFF. CDR3 nucleotide sequence: TGCGCCAGCAGCCAAGGAGGGACAGGGATCACCGGGGAGCTGTTTTTT. The rearrangement uses TRBV4-3 and TRBJ2-2; 9 bases are a match to TRBD1. J lost 4 bases, V lost 1 base, and 4 bases had no gene match. Germline loops: CDR1 LGHNA, CDR2 YSLEER. This CDR3 has 16 residues.

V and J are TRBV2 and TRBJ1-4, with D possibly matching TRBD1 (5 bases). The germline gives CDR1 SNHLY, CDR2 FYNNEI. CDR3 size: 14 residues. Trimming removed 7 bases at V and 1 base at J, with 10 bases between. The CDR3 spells CASTRGLTNEKLFF. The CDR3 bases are TGTGCCAGCACTAGGGGTTTAACTAATGAAAAACTGTTTTTT. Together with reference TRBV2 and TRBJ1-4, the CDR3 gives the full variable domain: EPEVTQTPSHQVTQMGQEVILRCVPISNHLYFYWYRQILGQKVEFLVSFYNNEISEKSEIFDDQFSVERPDGSNFTLKIRSTKLEDSAMYFCASTRGLTNEKLFFGSGTQLSVL.

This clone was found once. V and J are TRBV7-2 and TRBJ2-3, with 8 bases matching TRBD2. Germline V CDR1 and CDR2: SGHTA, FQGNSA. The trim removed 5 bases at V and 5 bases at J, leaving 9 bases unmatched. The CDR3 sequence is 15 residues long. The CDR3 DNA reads TGTGCCAGCAGCCTAGGGACTAGGGCAGGAGATACGCAGTATTTT. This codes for CASSLGTRAGDTQYF.